This T cell receptor beta chain emerged from a study of T cell responses to AZD1222 COVID-19 vaccine. Study-wide findings and caveats: Dominant at 160-218 and 743-854, vaccine-associated CD4 TCRs also spanned spike. Unmutated variant regions are reportedly targeted by nearly half of spike-specific TCRs. The repertoires were collected only after the peak T cell response.

On this clone: Antigen specificity is unknown.

Clones were read by immunoSEQ multiplex PCR, and TCRdb kept only the in-frame ones, dropping some. The sample includes some 150,000 clones, roughly 92% of them seen just once. The CDR3 consists of 14 residues. The V end was cut by 2 bases, the J end by 8 bases, with 12 bases between. The germline gives CDR1 SGHTA, CDR2 FQGNSA. The sequence was obtained from an adult in good health. This chain joins TRBV7-2 and TRBJ1-4, with D possibly TRBD1 on 5 matching bases. The specimen was peripheral blood, collected on day 0 of AZD1222 vaccination. CDR3 residues: CASSLSRVGEKLFF. For the CDR3, the DNA is TGTGCCAGCAGCTTATCCAGGGTGGGGGAAAAACTGTTTTTT. The full variable domain, completed using reference TRBV7-2 and TRBJ1-4, is GAGVSQSPSNKVTEKGKDVELRCDPISGHTALYWYRQSLGQGLEFLIYFQGNSAPDKSGLPSDRFSAERTGGSVSTLTIQRTQQEDSAVYLCASSLSRVGEKLFFGSGTQLSVL.